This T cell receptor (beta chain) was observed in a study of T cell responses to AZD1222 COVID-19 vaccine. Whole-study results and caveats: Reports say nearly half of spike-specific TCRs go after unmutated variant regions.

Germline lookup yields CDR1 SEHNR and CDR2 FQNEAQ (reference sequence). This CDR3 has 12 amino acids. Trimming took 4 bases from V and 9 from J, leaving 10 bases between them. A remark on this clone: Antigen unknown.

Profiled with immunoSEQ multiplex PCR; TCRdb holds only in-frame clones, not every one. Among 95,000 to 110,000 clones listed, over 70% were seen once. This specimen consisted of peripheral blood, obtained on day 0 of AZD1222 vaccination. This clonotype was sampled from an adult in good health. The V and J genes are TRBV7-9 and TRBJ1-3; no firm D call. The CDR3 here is CASSSLPGTIYF. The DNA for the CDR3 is TGTGCCAGCAGCTCCCTCCCCGGCACCATATATTTT.